Listed below are T cell receptor beta chains from one sample, sequenced in a study of T cell repertoires in cytomegalovirus infection. TCRdb re-called the reads with MiXCR, one entry per CDR3 protein. The table includes more than 650,000 distinct CDR3 sequences, less than 40% detected once. Sequencing was carried out using PBMCs. These receptors originate from a human donor in good health (CMV status not recorded). Some clones in this sample may be carry-over from other donors' samples. Both conserved end residues are part of each CDR3. A D gene is named only where the DNA matches it firmly. Not every row has a clone size; where given, it reads once, few, many or a size class.

>TRBJ1-1|TRBV12-3/TRBV12-4|few|TRBD1
TGTGCCAGCAGTAAGCGGACAGGGAACACTGAAGCTTTCTTT
CASSKRTGNTEAFF
>TRBJ1-1|TRBV4-1|NA|NA
TGCGCCAGCAGCCTAGGGAGGGCCCACGGGGGGAACACTGAAGCTTTCTTT
CASSLGRAHGGNTEAFF
>TRBJ2-2|TRBV11-2|few|TRBD2
TGTGCCAGCAGCTCCAACAGCGGGGACACCGGGGAGCTGTTTTTT
CASSSNSGDTGELFF
>TRBJ2-7|TRBV7-9|many|TRBD1
TGTGCCAGCAGCTCCCCTCGTAGGGACAGGAACTCCTACGAGCAGTACTTC
CASSSPRRDRNSYEQYF
>TRBJ1-4|TRBV7-9|NA|NA
TGTGCCAGCAGCCTCACTCCTGGACGGATTGCAACTAATGAAAAACTGTTTTTT
CASSLTPGRIATNEKLFF
>TRBJ2-6|TRBV28|few|NA
TGTGCCAGCAGTTTTGGACCCTCTGGGGCCAACGTCCTGACTTTC
CASSFGPSGANVLTF
>TRBJ2-6|TRBV20-1|few|NA
TGCAGTGCGAGAGATCACTCTGGGGCCAACGTCCTGACTTTC
CSARDHSGANVLTF
>TRBJ2-7|TRBV5-4|NA|NA
TGTGCCAGCAGCCCAGGTCTCGGACCTAACTACGAGCAGTACTTC
CASSPGLGPNYEQYF
>TRBJ2-1|TRBV7-9|many|NA
TGTGCCACCCTCCGGGGCAATGAGCAGTTCTTC
CATLRGNEQFF
>TRBJ2-7|TRBV28|NA|NA
TGTGCCAGCAGTATCCCCCAGGGAAGCTACGAGCAGTACTTC
CASSIPQGSYEQYF
>TRBJ2-7|TRBV5-1|few|TRBD1
TGCGCCAGCAGCCATGACAGGGCCGAGCAGTACTTC
CASSHDRAEQYF
>TRBJ2-7|TRBV7-8|NA|TRBD1
TGTGCCAGCAGCTTAGCGTGGGGGCCGGGACAGGGTAACCACGAGCAGTACTTC
CASSLAWGPGQGNHEQYF
>TRBJ1-1|TRBV12-3/TRBV12-4|NA|NA
TGTGCCAGCAGTTCCTATGTCAGACCGAACACTGAAGCTTTCTTT
CASSSYVRPNTEAFF
>TRBJ2-1|TRBV5-1|few|NA
TGCGCCAGCAGCCCCGTCTCCGGGGGTCCCTACAATGAGCAGTTCTTC
CASSPVSGGPYNEQFF
>TRBJ2-7|TRBV7-9|NA|TRBD2
TGTGCCAGCAGCTCACCCGGGACTAGCGGGGGCCTACCTACGAAGCAGTACTTC
CASSSPGTSGGLPTKQYF
>TRBJ2-1|TRBV9|few|NA
TGTGCCAGCAGCGTAGAAGGGACGCCTTCCTACAATGAGCAGTTCTTC
CASSVEGTPSYNEQFF
>TRBJ1-1|TRBV19|NA|TRBD1
TGTGCCAGTAGTCGTACTGACAGGGGGACTGAAGCTTTCTTT
CASSRTDRGTEAFF